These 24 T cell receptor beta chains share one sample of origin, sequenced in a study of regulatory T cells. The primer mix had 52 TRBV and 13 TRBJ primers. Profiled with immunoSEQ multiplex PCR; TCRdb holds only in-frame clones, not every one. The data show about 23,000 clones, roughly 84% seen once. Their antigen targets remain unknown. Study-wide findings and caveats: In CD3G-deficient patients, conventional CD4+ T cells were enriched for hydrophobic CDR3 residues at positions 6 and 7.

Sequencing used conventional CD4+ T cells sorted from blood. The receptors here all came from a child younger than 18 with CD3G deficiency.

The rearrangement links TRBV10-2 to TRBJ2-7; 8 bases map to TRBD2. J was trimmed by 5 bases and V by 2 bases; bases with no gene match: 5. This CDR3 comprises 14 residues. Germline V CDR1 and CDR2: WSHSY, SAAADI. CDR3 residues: CASSETGTSDEQYF. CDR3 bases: TGCGCCAGCAGTGAGACAGGGACTAGTGACGAGCAGTACTTC.

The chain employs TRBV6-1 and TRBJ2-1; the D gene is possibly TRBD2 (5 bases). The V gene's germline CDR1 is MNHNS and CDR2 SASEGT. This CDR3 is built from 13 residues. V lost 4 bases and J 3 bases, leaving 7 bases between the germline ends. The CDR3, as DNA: TGTGCCAGCAGTGGGACTCGCTACAATGAGCAGTTCTTC. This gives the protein CASSGTRYNEQFF.

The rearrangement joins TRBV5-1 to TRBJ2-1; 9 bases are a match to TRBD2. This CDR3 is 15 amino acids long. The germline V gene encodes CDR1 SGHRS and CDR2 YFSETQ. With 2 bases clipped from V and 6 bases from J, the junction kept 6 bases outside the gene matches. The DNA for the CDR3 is TGCGCCAGCAGCTTAAGCCTAGCGGGACTCAATGAGCAGTTCTTC. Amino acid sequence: CASSLSLAGLNEQFF.

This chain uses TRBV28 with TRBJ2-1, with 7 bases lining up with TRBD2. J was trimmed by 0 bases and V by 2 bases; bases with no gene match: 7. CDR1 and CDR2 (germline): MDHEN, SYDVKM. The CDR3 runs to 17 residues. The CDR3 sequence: CASSLGWGRGSYNEQFF. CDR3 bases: TGTGCCAGCAGTTTAGGGTGGGGGAGGGGCTCCTACAATGAGCAGTTCTTC. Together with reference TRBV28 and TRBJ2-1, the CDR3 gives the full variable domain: DVKVTQSSRYLVKRTGEKVFLECVQDMDHENMFWYRQDPGLGLRLIYFSYDVKMKEKGDIPEGYSVSREKKERFSLILESASTNQTSMYLCASSLGWGRGSYNEQFFGPGTRLTVL.

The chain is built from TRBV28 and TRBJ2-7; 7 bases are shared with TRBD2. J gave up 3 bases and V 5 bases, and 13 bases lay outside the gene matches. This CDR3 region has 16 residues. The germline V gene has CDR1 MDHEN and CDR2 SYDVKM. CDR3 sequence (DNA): TGTGCCAGCAGTAGCCCCGGCCTAGCGGCAGGCTACGAGCAGTACTTC. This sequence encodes CASSSPGLAAGYEQYF.

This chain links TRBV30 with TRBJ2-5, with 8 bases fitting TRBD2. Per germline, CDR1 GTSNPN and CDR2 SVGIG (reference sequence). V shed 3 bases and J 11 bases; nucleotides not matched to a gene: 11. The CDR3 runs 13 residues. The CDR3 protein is CAWRRSGGREQYF. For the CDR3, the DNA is TGTGCCTGGAGAAGGTCGGGAGGGCGGGAGCAGTACTTC.

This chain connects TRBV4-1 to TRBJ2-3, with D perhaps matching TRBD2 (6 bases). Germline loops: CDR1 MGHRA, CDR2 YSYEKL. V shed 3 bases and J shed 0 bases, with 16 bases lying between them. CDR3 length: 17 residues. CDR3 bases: TGCGCCAGCAGCCAGACGCTCCGGGACTGGAGCACAGATACGCAGTATTTT. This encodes CASSQTLRDWSTDTQYF.

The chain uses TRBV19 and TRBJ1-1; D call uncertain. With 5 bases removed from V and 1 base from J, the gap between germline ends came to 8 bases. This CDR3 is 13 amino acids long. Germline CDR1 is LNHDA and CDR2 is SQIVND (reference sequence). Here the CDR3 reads CASSRRSNTEAFF. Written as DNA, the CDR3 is TGTGCCAGTAGTCGAAGGTCGAACACTGAAGCTTTCTTT.

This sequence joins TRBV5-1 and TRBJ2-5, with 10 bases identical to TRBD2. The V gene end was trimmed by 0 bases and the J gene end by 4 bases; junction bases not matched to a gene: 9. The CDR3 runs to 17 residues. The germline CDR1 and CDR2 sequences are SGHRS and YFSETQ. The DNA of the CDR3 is TGCGCCAGCAGCTTGGCAGGAGCGGGAGGGCACTCAGAGACCCAGTACTTC. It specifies CASSLAGAGGHSETQYF.

The CDR3 reads CAISHSQGANTGELFF. In DNA form, the CDR3 reads TGTGCCATCAGTCACTCACAGGGGGCGAACACCGGGGAGCTGTTTTTT. This chain connects TRBV10-3 to TRBJ2-2; 8 bases line up with TRBD1. Germline loops: CDR1 ENHRY, CDR2 SYGVKD. V lost 5 bases to trimming and J lost 0 bases; unmatched junction nucleotides: 5. The CDR3 is made up of 16 amino acids.

CDR3 sequence: CASSLGGLGGGELFF. CDR3 nucleotides: TGCGCCAGCAGCTTGGGAGGCCTCGGTGGCGGGGAGCTGTTTTTT. This chain links TRBV5-1 with TRBJ2-2, with D unresolved. Germline CDR1 SGHRS, CDR2 YFSETQ. The V end was cut by 0 bases, the J end by 7 bases, with 13 bases between. The CDR3 is made up of 15 amino acids.

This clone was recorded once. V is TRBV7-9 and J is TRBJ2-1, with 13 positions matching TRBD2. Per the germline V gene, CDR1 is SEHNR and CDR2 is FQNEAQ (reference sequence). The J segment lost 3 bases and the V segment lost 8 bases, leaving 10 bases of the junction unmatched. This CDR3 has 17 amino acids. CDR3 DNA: TGTGCCAGCCAAACTAGCGGGAGGGCTGGCCTCTACAATGAGCAGTTCTTC. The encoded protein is CASQTSGRAGLYNEQFF.

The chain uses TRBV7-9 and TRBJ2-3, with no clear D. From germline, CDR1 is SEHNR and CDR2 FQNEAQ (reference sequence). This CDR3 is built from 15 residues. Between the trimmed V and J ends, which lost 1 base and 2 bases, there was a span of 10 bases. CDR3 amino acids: CASSLGLGVTDTQYF. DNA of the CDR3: TGTGCCAGCAGCTTAGGCCTAGGTGTCACAGATACGCAGTATTTT.

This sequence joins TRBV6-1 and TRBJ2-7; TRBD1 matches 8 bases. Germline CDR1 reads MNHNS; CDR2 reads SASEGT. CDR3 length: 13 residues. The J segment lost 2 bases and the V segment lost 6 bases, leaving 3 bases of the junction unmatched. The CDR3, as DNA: TGTGCCAGCAGAATACAGGGGGCCTACGAGCAGTACTTC. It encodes CASRIQGAYEQYF.

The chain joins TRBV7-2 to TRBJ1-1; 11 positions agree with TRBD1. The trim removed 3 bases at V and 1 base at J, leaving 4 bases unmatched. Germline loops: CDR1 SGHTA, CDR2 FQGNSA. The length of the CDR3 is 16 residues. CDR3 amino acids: CASSLDRGRGNTEAFF. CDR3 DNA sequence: TGTGCCAGCAGCTTGGACAGGGGGCGCGGGAACACTGAAGCTTTCTTT.

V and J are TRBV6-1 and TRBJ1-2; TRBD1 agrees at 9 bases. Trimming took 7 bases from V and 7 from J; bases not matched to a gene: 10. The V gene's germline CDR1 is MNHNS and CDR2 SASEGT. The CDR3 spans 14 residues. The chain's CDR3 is CASISTGQGTGYTF. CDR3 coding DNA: TGTGCCAGCATCTCCACGGGACAGGGAACTGGCTACACCTTC.

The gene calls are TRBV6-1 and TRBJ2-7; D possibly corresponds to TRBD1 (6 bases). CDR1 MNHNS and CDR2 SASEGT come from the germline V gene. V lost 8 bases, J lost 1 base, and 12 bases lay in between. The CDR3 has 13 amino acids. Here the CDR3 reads CASGRGISYEQYF. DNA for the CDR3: TGTGCCAGCGGAAGGGGGATTTCCTACGAGCAGTACTTC.

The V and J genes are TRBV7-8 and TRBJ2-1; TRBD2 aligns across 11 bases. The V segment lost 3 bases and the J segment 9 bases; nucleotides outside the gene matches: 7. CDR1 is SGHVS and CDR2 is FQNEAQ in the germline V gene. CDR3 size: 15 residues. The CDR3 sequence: CASSFRLAGMTEQFF. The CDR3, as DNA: TGTGCCAGCAGCTTTAGACTAGCGGGAATGACTGAGCAGTTCTTC.

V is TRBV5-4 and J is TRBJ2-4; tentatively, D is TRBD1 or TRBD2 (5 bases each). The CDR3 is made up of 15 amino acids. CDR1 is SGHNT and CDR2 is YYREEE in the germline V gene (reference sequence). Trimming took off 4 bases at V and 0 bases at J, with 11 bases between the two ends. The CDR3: CASSKGPLAKNIQYF. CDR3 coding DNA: TGTGCCAGCAGCAAGGGACCGCTAGCCAAAAACATTCAGTACTTC.

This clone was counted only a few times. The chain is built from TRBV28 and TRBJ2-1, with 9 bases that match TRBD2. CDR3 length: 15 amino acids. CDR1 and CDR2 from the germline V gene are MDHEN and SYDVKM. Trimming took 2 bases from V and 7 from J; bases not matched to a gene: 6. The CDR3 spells CASSLTSSGINEQFF. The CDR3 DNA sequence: TGTGCCAGCAGTTTAACTTCTAGCGGGATAAATGAGCAGTTCTTC.

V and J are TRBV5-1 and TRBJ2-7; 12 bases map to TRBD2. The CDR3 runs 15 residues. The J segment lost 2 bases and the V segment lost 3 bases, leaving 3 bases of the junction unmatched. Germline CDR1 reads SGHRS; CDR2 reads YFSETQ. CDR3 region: CASSSGLAGTYEQYF. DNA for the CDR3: TGCGCCAGCAGCTCCGGACTAGCGGGAACCTACGAGCAGTACTTC.

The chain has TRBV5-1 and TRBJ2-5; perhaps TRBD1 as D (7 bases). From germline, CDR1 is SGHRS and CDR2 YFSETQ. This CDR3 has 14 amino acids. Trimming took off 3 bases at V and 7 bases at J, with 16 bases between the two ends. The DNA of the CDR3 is TGCGCCAGCAGCTCCGGGGGACCAGGGGGGACCCAGTACTTC. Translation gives CASSSGGPGGTQYF. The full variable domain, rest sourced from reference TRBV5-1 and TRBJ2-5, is KAGVTQTPRYLIKTRGQQVTLSCSPISGHRSVSWYQQTPGQGLQFLFEYFSETQRNKGNFPGRFSGRQFSNSRSEMNVSTLELGDSALYLCASSSGGPGGTQYFGPGTRLLVL.

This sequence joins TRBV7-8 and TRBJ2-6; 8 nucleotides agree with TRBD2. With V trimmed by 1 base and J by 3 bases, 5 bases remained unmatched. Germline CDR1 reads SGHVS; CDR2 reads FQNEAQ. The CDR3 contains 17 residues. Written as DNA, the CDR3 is TGTGCCAGCAGCTTAGTTGCGGGGGGCTATGGGGCCAACGTCCTGACTTTC. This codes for CASSLVAGGYGANVLTF. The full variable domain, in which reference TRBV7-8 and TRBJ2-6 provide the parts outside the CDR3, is GAGVSQSPRYKVAKRGQDVALRCDPISGHVSLFWYQQALGQGPEFLTYFQNEAQLDKSGLPSDRFFAERPEGSVSTLKIQRTQQEDSAVYLCASSLVAGGYGANVLTFGAGSRLTVL.

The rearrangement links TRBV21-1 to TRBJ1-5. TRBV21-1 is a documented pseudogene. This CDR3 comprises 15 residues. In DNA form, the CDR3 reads TGTGCCAGCAGCAAAGGGGAGTGGTACGGTCAGCCCCAGCATTTT. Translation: CASSKGEWYGQPQHF.